These T cell receptor beta chains were read from a single sample in a study of PD-L1 blockade in urothelial cancer. Assay: immunoSEQ multiplex PCR; the TCRdb copy retains only in-frame clones and omits some. The sample has approximately 70,000 clones, roughly 89% seen once. This sample comprised PBMCs, obtained around atezolizumab (anti-PD-L1) treatment. The receptors derive from an older woman with urothelial cancer. Both conserved end residues are part of each CDR3. D genes are given only for firm matches. Rows give clone size only sometimes, using once, few, many, or a class for an expanded clone.

cdr3_nt cdr3_aa clone_size v_call d_call j_call
TGCGCCAGCAGCTTGGGAGGGGGCGGGAGGACAGATACGCAGTATTTT CASSLGGGGRTDTQYF . TRBV5-1 . TRBJ2-3
TGCGCCAGCAGCTTCCTACAGGGCTCTACCTACGAGCAGTACTTC CASSFLQGSTYEQYF once TRBV5-1 . TRBJ2-7
TGTGCCAGCAGTTACAGGCGTGGGGGACAGGGTAAATACGAGCAGTACTTC CASSYRRGGQGKYEQYF . TRBV28 TRBD1 TRBJ2-7
TGCGCCAGCAGCTTGACACGAGGGCCTAGCACAGATACGCAGTATTTT CASSLTRGPSTDTQYF once TRBV5-1 . TRBJ2-3
TGTGCCAGCAGCTTTAACGCGGGGTCTAGCGGGGGCACAGATACGCAGTATTTT CASSFNAGSSGGTDTQYF . TRBV5-4 TRBD2 TRBJ2-3
TGTGCCAGCAGCCCTCGAGGAGCGGGGGGGCAGAATGAGCAGTTCTTC CASSPRGAGGQNEQFF . TRBV11-3 TRBD2 TRBJ2-1
TGCGCCAGCAGCCAGTTAGCAGGGGGCCAAGAGACCCAGTACTTC CASSQLAGGQETQYF . TRBV4-3 TRBD1 TRBJ2-5
TGTGCCTGTCTCGATGTGAGGGAAGCTTTCTTT CACLDVREAFF . TRBV30 . TRBJ1-1
TGTGCAAGTCGCTTAGCGGGCAGACGCAATCAGCCCCAGCATTTT CASRLAGRRNQPQHF . TRBV12-2 . TRBJ1-5
TGCGCCAGCAGCCGAACAGGGACTAGCGGACGCTACAATGAGCAGTTCTTC CASSRTGTSGRYNEQFF . TRBV4-1 TRBD2 TRBJ2-1
TGTGCCAGCAGTTATGGTTCTGCAAGGGGGAGCGGGGAGCTGTTTTTT CASSYGSARGSGELFF . TRBV6-6 . TRBJ2-2
TGTGCCAGTAGTATCGGAGGTACAGCCTACGAGCAGTACTTC CASSIGGTAYEQYF . TRBV19 . TRBJ2-7
TGTGCCAGCAGTGAAAGGCGGGACAATGAGCAGTTCTTC CASSERRDNEQFF . TRBV2 . TRBJ2-1
TGTGCCAGCATCGTGCGGAGGGGTTATGGCTACACCTTC CASIVRRGYGYTF . TRBV5-6 . TRBJ1-2
TGTGCCTGGAGTCCCCACGGGGGACCTAGCCAGGGAAACATTCAGTACTTC CAWSPHGGPSQGNIQYF . TRBV30 . TRBJ2-4
TGCGCCAGCAGCCAAGATCGACAGGGCTATCAGCCCCAGCATTTT CASSQDRQGYQPQHF once TRBV4-3 TRBD1 TRBJ1-5
TGTGCCAGCAGCAAACGGCCGCGGGAGCGCCTCCACGAGCAGTACTTC CASSKRPRERLHEQYF . TRBV21-1 . TRBJ2-7
TGCGCCAGCAGTGATTTGGGGACTAGCGGGGGGGCCATCTACAATGAGCAGTTCTTC CASSDLGTSGGAIYNEQFF . TRBV10-1 TRBD2 TRBJ2-1
TGTGCCAGCAGCTTATTCTCGGGGGTTGACGGGGAGCTGTTTTTT CASSLFSGVDGELFF . TRBV7-2 . TRBJ2-2
TGCGCCAGCAGCTTGCCTAGCGGGAGCTCCTACAATGAGCAGTTCTTC CASSLPSGSSYNEQFF . TRBV5-1 TRBD2 TRBJ2-1
TGTGCCAGCACCTCCAGGGGGCGGGGGCCCCAGCATTTT CASTSRGRGPQHF . TRBV28 TRBD1 TRBJ1-5
TGTGCCAGCAGCTTACAGGTGAACTACACCTTC CASSLQVNYTF . TRBV7-9 . TRBJ1-2
TGCGCCAGCAGCTTGGGGGACACCCACTCTGGAAACACCATATATTTT CASSLGDTHSGNTIYF . TRBV5-1 . TRBJ1-3
TGCAGCGTTGGCCAGGGTGGAAATTCACCCCTCCACTTT CSVGQGGNSPLHF once TRBV29-1 . TRBJ1-6
TGTGCCAGCAGACGACCCGGGACAGCTAATGAAAAACTGTTTTTT CASRRPGTANEKLFF . TRBV4-2 TRBD1 TRBJ1-4
TGTGCCAGCAGTTTATTTCCGGAAGCCAGGTACGAGCAGTACTTC CASSLFPEARYEQYF . TRBV28 . TRBJ2-7
TGCGCCAGCAGCCTTCAAGAGACCCAGTACTTC CASSLQETQYF . TRBV5-1 . TRBJ2-5
TGTGCCAGCAGCGAACAGGGGAAGGGTGAGACCCAGTACTTC CASSEQGKGETQYF . TRBV9 TRBD1 TRBJ2-5
TGTGCCAGTAGTATGGCTCGCCGGGGACAGGGGGGCACTGAAGCTTTCTTT CASSMARRGQGGTEAFF once TRBV19 TRBD1 TRBJ1-1
TGCAGCGTTGAAGGACAGGGGGCGGGTGAGACCCAGTACTTC CSVEGQGAGETQYF . TRBV29-1 TRBD1 TRBJ2-5
TGTGCCAGCAGCTTCGTCCCGGATCAGCCCCAGCATTTT CASSFVPDQPQHF . TRBV7-6 . TRBJ1-5
TGTGCCAGTAAATTCGGAGAGACCCAGTACTTC CASKFGETQYF few TRBV27 . TRBJ2-5
TGTGCCAGCTCACCCGGAGTAGGGGACTACAATGAGCAGTTCTTC CASSPGVGDYNEQFF . TRBV18 . TRBJ2-1
TGTGCCAGCAGCGTGACAAGACAGGGGCACTACCTAAGGACTGAAGCTTTCTTT CASSVTRQGHYLRTEAFF . TRBV5-6 TRBD1 TRBJ1-1
TGTGCCAGCAGCCGGGGACAGGCCATGAACACTGAAGCTTTCTTT CASSRGQAMNTEAFF . TRBV5-4 TRBD1 TRBJ1-1
TGTGCCAGCAGCCCCCAGGACAGCGCTAACTATGGCTACACCTTC CASSPQDSANYGYTF . TRBV7-6 . TRBJ1-2
TGTGCCAGTGAATTTAGCGGGGGGACCTACGAGCAGTACTTC CASEFSGGTYEQYF . TRBV6-1 TRBD2 TRBJ2-7
TGTGCCAGCAGCCCGGGACAGGGAAGCTCTGGGGCCAACGTCCTGACTTTC CASSPGQGSSGANVLTF . TRBV5-4 TRBD1 TRBJ2-6
TGTGCCAGCAGCTTAGGAGGAGAAAAACTGTTTTTT CASSLGGEKLFF . TRBV11-2 . TRBJ1-4
TGTGCCAGCAGCTTGAAGTCAGGTACTGAAGCTTTCTTT CASSLKSGTEAFF . TRBV5-4 . TRBJ1-1
TGTGCCAGCAGCCTGAGACTAGCGGGACAAGAGACCCAGTACTTC CASSLRLAGQETQYF . TRBV21-1 . TRBJ2-5
TGTGCCACCAAGAGACAGGCAGATAACTATGGCTACACCTTC CATKRQADNYGYTF . TRBV19 . TRBJ1-2
TGTGCCAGCAGCTTAAAGGACAGGCACCCTAACACCGGGGAGCTGTTTTTT CASSLKDRHPNTGELFF . TRBV7-2 TRBD1 TRBJ2-2
TGCGCCAGCAGCATACCGAAGACAGGGGGTAACACAGATACGCAGTATTTT CASSIPKTGGNTDTQYF . TRBV5-1 TRBD1 TRBJ2-3
TGTGCCAGCTCGCGGGACAGTCCCTACGAGCAGTACTTC CASSRDSPYEQYF . TRBV18 . TRBJ2-7
TGTGCCAGCACCCCGGGACAGGGGGCGATCAGCGCTGAAGCTTTCTTT CASTPGQGAISAEAFF . TRBV5-4 TRBD1 TRBJ1-1
TGTGCCAGCAGCCAAGGCGCGGGGTCTTCCTACAATGAGCAGTTCTTC CASSQGAGSSYNEQFF few TRBV7-9 . TRBJ2-1
TGTGCCAGCAGTGAATACGGGACAGACAACAATCAGCCCCAGCATTTT CASSEYGTDNNQPQHF . TRBV6-1 TRBD1 TRBJ1-5
TGTGCCAGCAGTGGTACACAGGGGGCGGATGGCTACACCTTC CASSGTQGADGYTF . TRBV6-1 TRBD1 TRBJ1-2
TGTGCCTGGATAGCTAGCGGTAGTTCCACCTACGAGCAGTACTTC CAWIASGSSTYEQYF . TRBV30 TRBD2 TRBJ2-7
TGTGCCAGCAGCTTCAGGACTAGCGGGGGAGAGCAGTACTTC CASSFRTSGGEQYF . TRBV11-2 TRBD2 TRBJ2-7
TGTGCCAGCAGGATCACAAGGAACACTGAAGCTTTCTTT CASRITRNTEAFF few TRBV6-5 . TRBJ1-1
TGTGCCAGCAGTGATTTGCGGGGCTACTCTGGAAACACCATATATTTT CASSDLRGYSGNTIYF . TRBV6-1 . TRBJ1-3
TGCGCCAGCAGCCAAGACCCGAGGAGGGAGCAGTTCTTC CASSQDPRREQFF . TRBV4-1 . TRBJ2-1
TGCGCCAGCAGCCGCCACGGGATAGCGGGGGATAGCACAGATACGCAGTATTTT CASSRHGIAGDSTDTQYF . TRBV4-3 TRBD2 TRBJ2-3
TGTGCCAGCAGCCACCCAGTTCGAGACGGAGTCGACAATGAGCAGTTCTTC CASSHPVRDGVDNEQFF . TRBV7-6 . TRBJ2-1